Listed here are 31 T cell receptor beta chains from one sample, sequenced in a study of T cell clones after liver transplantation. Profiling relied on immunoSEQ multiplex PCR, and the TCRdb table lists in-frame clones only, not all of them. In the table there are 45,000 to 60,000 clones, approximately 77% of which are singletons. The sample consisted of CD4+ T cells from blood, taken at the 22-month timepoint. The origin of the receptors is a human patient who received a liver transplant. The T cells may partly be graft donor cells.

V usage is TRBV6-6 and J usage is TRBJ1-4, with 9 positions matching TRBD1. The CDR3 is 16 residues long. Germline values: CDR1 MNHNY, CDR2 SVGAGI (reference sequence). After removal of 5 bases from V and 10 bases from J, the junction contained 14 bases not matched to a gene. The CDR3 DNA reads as TGTGCCAGCAGTCCCCTTCATACAGGGGGCACAGGAAAACTGTTTTTT. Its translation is CASSPLHTGGTGKLFF.

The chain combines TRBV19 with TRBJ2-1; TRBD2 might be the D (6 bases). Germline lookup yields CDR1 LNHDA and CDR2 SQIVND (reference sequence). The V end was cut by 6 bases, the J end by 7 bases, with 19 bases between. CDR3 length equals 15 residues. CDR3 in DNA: TGTGCCAGTAGCCGACTAGTCCGTAGTGGGAATGAGCAGTTCTTC. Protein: CASSRLVRSGNEQFF.

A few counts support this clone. Here the CDR3 reads CASSLGRGGYGYTF. The CDR3 DNA reads as TGTGCCAGCAGCTTGGGCAGGGGAGGTTATGGCTACACCTTC. The chain couples TRBV5-6 to TRBJ1-2; tentative D call: TRBD1 (6 bases). The CDR3 is 14 amino acids. The V and J ends lost 0 bases and 5 bases respectively, with 11 bases between them. Germline loops: CDR1 SGHDT, CDR2 YYEEEE.

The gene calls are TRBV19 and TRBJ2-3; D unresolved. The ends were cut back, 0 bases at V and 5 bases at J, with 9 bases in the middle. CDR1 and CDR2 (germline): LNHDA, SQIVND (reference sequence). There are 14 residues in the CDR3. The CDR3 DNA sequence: TGTGCCAGTAGTATAGACCCGGGCGGAGATACGCAGTATTTT. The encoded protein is CASSIDPGGDTQYF.

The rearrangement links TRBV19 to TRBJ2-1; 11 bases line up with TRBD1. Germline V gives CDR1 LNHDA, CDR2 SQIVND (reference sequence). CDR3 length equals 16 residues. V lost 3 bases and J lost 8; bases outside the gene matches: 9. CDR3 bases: TGTGCCAGTAGTATCGTCTACCGGACAGGGGGCCATGAGCAGTTCTTC. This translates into CASSIVYRTGGHEQFF.

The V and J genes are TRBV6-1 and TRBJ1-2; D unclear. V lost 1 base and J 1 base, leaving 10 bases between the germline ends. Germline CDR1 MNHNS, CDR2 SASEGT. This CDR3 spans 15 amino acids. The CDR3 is CASSEGQLINYGYTF. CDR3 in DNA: TGTGCCAGCAGTGAAGGCCAGCTAATTAACTATGGCTACACCTTC.

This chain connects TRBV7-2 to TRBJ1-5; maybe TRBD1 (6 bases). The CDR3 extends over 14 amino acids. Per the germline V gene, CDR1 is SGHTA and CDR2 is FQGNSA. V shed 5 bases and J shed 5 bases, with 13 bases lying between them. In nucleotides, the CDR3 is TGTGCCAGCAGCCTTCAGGGGCGTTATCAGCCCCAGCATTTT. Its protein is CASSLQGRYQPQHF. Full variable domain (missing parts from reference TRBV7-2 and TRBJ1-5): GAGVSQSPSNKVTEKGKDVELRCDPISGHTALYWYRQSLGQGLEFLIYFQGNSAPDKSGLPSDRFSAERTGGSVSTLTIQRTQQEDSAVYLCASSLQGRYQPQHFGDGTRLSIL.

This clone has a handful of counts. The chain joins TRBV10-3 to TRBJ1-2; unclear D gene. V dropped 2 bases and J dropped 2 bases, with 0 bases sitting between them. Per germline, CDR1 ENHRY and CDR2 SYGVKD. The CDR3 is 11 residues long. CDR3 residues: CAISENYGYTF. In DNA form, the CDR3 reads TGTGCCATCAGTGAGAACTATGGCTACACCTTC.

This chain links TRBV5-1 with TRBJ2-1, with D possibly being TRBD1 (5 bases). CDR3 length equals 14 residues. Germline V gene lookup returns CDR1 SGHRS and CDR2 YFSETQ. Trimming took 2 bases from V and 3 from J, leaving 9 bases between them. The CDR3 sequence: CASSFETDYNEQFF. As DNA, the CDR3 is TGCGCCAGCAGCTTTGAGACAGACTACAATGAGCAGTTCTTC.

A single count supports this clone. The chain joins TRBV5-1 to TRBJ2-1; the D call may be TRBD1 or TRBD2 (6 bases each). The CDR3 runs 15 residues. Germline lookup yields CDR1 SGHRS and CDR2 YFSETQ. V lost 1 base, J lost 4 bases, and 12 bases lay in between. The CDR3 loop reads CASSLIRGGYNEQFF. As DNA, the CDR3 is TGCGCCAGCAGCTTGATCAGGGGAGGATACAATGAGCAGTTCTTC.

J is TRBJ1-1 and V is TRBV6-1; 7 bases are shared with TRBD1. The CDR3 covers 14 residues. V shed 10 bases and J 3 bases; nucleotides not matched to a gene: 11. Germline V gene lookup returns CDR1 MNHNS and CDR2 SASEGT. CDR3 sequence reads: CATPRGGRDTEAFF. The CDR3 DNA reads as TGTGCCACCCCCAGGGGGGGACGGGACACTGAAGCTTTCTTT.

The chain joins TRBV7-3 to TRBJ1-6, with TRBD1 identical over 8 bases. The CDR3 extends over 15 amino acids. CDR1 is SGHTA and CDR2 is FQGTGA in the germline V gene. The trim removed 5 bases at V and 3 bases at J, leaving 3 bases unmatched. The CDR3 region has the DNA TGTGCCAGCAGCCGAGGGACAGGCTATAATTCACCCCTCCACTTT. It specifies CASSRGTGYNSPLHF.

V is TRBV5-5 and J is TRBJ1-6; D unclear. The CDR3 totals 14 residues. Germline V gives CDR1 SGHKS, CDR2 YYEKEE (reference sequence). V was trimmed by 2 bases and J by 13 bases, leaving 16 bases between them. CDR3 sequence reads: CASSLPTAKMPLHF. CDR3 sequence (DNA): TGTGCCAGCAGCTTACCCACGGCCAAGATGCCCCTCCACTTT.

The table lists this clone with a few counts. CDR3 DNA sequence: TGCGCCAGCAGTGAATATAGGGGAACTAATTCACCCCTCCACTTT. Its translation is CASSEYRGTNSPLHF. The V and J genes are TRBV10-1 and TRBJ1-6; possible D gene TRBD1, 5 bases. CDR3 length: 15 residues. The V gene lost 3 bases and the J gene lost 6 bases, with 12 bases spanning the gap. Germline V gene lookup returns CDR1 WNHNN and CDR2 SYGVQD (reference sequence).

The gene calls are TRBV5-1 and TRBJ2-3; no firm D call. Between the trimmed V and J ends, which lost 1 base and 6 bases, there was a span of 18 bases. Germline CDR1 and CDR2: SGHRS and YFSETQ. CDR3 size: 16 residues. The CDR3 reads CASSLSPGLTTDTQYF. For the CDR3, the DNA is TGCGCCAGCAGCTTGTCCCCTGGGCTCACCACGGATACGCAGTATTTT.

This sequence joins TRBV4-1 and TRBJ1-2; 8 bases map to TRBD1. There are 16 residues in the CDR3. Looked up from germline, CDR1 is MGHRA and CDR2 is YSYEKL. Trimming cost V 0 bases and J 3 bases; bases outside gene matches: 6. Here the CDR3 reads CASSQDPDRGDYGYTF. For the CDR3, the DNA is TGCGCCAGCAGCCAAGATCCAGACAGGGGAGACTATGGCTACACCTTC.

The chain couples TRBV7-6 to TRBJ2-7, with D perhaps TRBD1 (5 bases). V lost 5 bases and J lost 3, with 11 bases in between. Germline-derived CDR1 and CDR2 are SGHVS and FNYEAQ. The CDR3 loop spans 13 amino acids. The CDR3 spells CASSPRQSYEQYF. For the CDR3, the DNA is TGTGCCAGCAGCCCACGACAGAGCTACGAGCAGTACTTC.

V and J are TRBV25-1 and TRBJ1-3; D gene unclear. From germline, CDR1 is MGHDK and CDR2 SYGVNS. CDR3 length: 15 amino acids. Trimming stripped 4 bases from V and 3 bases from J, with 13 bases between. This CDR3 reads CASSGRGLSGNTIYF. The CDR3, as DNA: TGTGCCAGCAGTGGGCGCGGCCTCAGTGGAAACACCATATATTTT.

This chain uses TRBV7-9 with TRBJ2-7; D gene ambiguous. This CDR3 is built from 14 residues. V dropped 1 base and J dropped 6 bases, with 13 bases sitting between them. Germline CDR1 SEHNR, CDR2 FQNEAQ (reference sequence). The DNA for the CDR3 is TGTGCCAGCAGCTTAGATTCTGGTATCCTCGAGCAGTACTTC. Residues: CASSLDSGILEQYF.

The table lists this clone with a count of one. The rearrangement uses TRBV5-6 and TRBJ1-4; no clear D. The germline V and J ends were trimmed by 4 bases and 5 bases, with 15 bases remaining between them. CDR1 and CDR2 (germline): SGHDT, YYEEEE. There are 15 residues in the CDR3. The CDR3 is CASSPYRRENEKLFF. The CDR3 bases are TGTGCCAGCAGCCCTTATCGCAGAGAGAATGAAAAACTGTTTTTT. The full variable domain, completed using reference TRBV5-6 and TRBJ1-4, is DAGVTQSPTHLIKTRGQQVTLRCSPKSGHDTVSWYQQALGQGPQFIFQYYEEEERQRGNFPDRFSGHQFPNYSSELNVNALLLGDSALYLCASSPYRRENEKLFFGSGTQLSVL.

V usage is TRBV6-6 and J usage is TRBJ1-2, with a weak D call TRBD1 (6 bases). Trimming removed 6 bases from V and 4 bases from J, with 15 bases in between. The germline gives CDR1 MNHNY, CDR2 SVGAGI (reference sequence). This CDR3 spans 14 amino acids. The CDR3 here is CASRVGGGLYGYTF. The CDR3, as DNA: TGTGCCAGCAGAGTGGGTGGGGGCCTCTATGGCTACACCTTC.

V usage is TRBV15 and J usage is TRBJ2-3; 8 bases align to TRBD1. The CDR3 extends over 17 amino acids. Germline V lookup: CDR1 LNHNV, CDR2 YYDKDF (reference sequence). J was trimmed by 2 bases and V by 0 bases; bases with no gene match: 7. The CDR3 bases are TGTGCCACCAGCAGAGATGGGACGACAGGGGCCACAGATACGCAGTATTTT. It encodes CATSRDGTTGATDTQYF.

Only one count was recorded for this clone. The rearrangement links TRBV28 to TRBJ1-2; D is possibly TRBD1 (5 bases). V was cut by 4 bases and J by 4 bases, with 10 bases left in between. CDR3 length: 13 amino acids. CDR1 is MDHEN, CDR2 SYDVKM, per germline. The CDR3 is CASSSRDGYGYTF. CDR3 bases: TGTGCCAGCAGTTCCCGGGACGGCTATGGCTACACCTTC.

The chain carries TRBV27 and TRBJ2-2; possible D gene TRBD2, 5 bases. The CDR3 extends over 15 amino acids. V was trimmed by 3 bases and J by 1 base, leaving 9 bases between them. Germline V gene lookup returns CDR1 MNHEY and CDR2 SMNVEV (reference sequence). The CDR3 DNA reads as TGTGCCAGCAGTTTCGGGGTCCAGAACACCGGGGAGCTGTTTTTT. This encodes CASSFGVQNTGELFF.

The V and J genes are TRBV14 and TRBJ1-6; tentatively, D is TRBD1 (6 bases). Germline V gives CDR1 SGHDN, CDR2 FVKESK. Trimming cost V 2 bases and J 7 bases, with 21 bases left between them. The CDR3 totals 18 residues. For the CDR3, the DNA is TGTGCCAGCAGCCAAAGAATGTTCAGGGGAGGTGGGAATTCACCCCTCCACTTT. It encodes CASSQRMFRGGGNSPLHF.

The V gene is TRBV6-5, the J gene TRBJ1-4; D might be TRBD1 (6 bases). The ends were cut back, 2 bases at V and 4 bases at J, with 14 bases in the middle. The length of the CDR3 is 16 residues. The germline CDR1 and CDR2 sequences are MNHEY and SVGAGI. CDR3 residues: CASSYSQGTGNEKLFF. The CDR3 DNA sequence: TGTGCCAGCAGTTACAGTCAGGGGACGGGTAATGAAAAACTGTTTTTT.

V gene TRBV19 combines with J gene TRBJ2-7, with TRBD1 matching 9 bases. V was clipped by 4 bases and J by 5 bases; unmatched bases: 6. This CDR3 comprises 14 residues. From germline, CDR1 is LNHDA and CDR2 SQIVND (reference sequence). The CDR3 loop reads CASSTGQGVNEQYF. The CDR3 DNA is TGTGCCAGTAGTACGGGACAGGGTGTCAACGAGCAGTACTTC. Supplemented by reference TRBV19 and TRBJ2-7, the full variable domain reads DGGITQSPKYLFRKEGQNVTLSCEQNLNHDAMYWYRQDPGQGLRLIYYSQIVNDFQKGDIAEGYSVSREKKESFPLTVTSAQKNPTAFYLCASSTGQGVNEQYFGPGTRLTVT.

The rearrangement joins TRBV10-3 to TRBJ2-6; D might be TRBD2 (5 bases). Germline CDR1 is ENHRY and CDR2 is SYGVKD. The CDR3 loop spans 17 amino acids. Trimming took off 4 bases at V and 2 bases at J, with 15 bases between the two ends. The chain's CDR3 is CAISGAGYVAGANVLTF. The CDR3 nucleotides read TGTGCCATCAGTGGGGCGGGCTACGTCGCTGGGGCCAACGTCCTGACTTTC.

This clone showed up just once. The DNA for the CDR3 is TGTGCCAGCAGCTGGAATAGGGCCGGGGAGCTGTTTTTT. It codes for CASSWNRAGELFF. The chain combines TRBV7-2 with TRBJ2-2, with D hard to call. The CDR3 runs to 13 residues. Germline V gene data show CDR1 as SGHTA and CDR2 as FQGNSA. V shed 4 bases and J shed 6 bases, with 9 bases lying between them.

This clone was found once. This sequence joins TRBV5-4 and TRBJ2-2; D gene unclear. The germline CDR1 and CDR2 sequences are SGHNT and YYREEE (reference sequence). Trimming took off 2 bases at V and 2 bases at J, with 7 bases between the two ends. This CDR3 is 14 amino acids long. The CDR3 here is CASSFAYNTGELFF. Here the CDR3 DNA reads TGTGCCAGCAGCTTCGCATATAACACCGGGGAGCTGTTTTTT.

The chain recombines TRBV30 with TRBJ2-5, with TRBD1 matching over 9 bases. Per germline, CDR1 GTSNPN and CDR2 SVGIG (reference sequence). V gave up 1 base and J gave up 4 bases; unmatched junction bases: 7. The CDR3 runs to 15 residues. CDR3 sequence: CAWSGGQGMGETQYF. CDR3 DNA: TGTGCCTGGAGTGGGGGACAGGGTATGGGAGAGACCCAGTACTTC.